These T cell receptor beta chains were read from a single sample in a study of T cell responses to AZD1222 COVID-19 vaccine. Profiled with immunoSEQ multiplex PCR; TCRdb holds only in-frame clones, not every one. The repertoire has 75,000 to 95,000 clones, 80% to 95% of them found once; the top ten carry less than 35%. Sequencing used peripheral blood, obtained 28 days after the second AZD1222 dose. These receptor sequences come from an adult who received the AZD1222 COVID-19 vaccine. Each CDR3 is given with its conserved first and last residue. The D gene is left open where the match is weak. Only part of the rows carry a size: once, few, many, or a class if the clone is expanded.

clone_size j_call v_call cdr3_length d_call cdr3_aa cdr3_nt
- TRBJ1-1 TRBV5-1 16 - CASSLTGSNRDTEAFF TGCGCCAGCAGCTTGACAGGTTCTAATAGGGACACTGAAGCTTTCTTT
- TRBJ1-5 TRBV19 18 TRBD1 CASSAIQGQQISNQPQHF TGTGCCAGTAGTGCCATACAGGGGCAACAGATTAGCAATCAGCCCCAGCATTTT
few TRBJ2-3 TRBV28 20 TRBD2 CASSLWGGLAGWRGTDTQYF TGTGCCAGCAGTTTATGGGGGGGACTAGCGGGGTGGCGCGGCACAGATACGCAGTATTTT
- TRBJ1-5 TRBV19 15 TRBD1 CASSSGTGGWQPQHF TGTGCCAGTAGCTCCGGGACAGGGGGCTGGCAGCCCCAGCATTTT
- TRBJ2-1 TRBV5-1 13 - CASKRDTGNEQFF TGCGCCAGCAAGAGGGACACCGGGAATGAGCAGTTCTTC
- TRBJ2-7 TRBV7-2 13 - CASTPDSSYEQYF TGTGCCAGCACCCCGGACAGTTCCTACGAGCAGTACTTC
- TRBJ1-1 TRBV6-1 16 - CASSESGRSLDTEAFF TGTGCCAGCAGTGAATCTGGGAGGTCATTGGACACTGAAGCTTTCTTT
- TRBJ1-1 TRBV27 17 TRBD1 CASRKRAGTGDITEAFF TGTGCCAGCAGAAAACGCGCCGGGACAGGGGATATCACTGAAGCTTTCTTT
once TRBJ1-2 TRBV5-4 13 - CASRASANYGYTF TGTGCCAGCAGGGCCTCAGCTAACTATGGCTACACCTTC
- TRBJ1-2 TRBV19 14 - CASSPRQEGYGYTF TGTGCCAGTAGTCCCCGACAGGAGGGCTATGGCTACACCTTC
- TRBJ2-5 TRBV5-4 16 TRBD2 CASSKSGTSGKETQYF TGTGCCAGCAGCAAATCCGGGACTAGCGGGAAAGAGACCCAGTACTTC
- TRBJ1-3 TRBV11-2 15 TRBD1 CASSLGTGAGNTIYF TGTGCCAGCAGCTTAGGAACAGGGGCTGGAAACACCATATATTTT
- TRBJ1-2 TRBV19 14 - CASRGPSGDYGYTF TGTGCCAGTAGGGGGCCTTCAGGGGACTATGGCTACACCTTC
- TRBJ2-1 TRBV19 16 - CASSAAGYPIMDEQFF TGTGCCAGTAGTGCGGCGGGTTACCCGATAATGGATGAGCAGTTCTTC
- TRBJ2-7 TRBV28 15 TRBD2 CASSSPPSGSLEQYF TGTGCCAGCAGTTCTCCACCCAGCGGGAGTCTCGAGCAGTACTTC
- TRBJ2-7 TRBV5-1 15 TRBD2 CASSLSGTSLGEQYF TGCGCCAGCAGCTTGAGTGGGACTAGCTTGGGCGAGCAGTACTTC
- TRBJ2-5 TRBV25-1 13 - CATSPPGEETQYF TGTGCCACCTCCCCCCCAGGAGAAGAGACCCAGTACTTC
- TRBJ1-6 TRBV19 16 - CASSELGTNTKSPLHF TGTGCCAGTAGTGAACTCGGGACCAACACTAAGTCACCCCTCCACTTT
- TRBJ2-5 TRBV7-9 11 - CASSLDETQYF TGTGCCAGCAGCTTAGATGAGACCCAGTACTTC
once TRBJ1-2 TRBV7-9 13 - CASSLARSGGYTF TGTGCCAGCAGCTTAGCGCGAAGCGGAGGCTACACCTTC
- TRBJ1-6 TRBV11-3 13 - CASSRQGNSPLHF TGTGCCAGCAGCCGCCAGGGTAATTCACCCCTCCACTTT
- TRBJ1-4 TRBV5-1 15 - CASSLGRGASEKLFF TGCGCCAGCAGCTTGGGTCGGGGGGCCAGTGAAAAACTGTTTTTT